Presented here are 6 T cell receptor beta chains from one specimen sequenced in a study of OX40 agonist ivuxolimab in advanced cancers. Assay: immunoSEQ multiplex PCR; the TCRdb copy retains only in-frame clones and omits some. Of over 100,000 clones detected, just under 95% appear once; the ten largest clones hold more than 0.15%. This specimen was CD4+ or CD8+ T cells sorted from blood, taken in a trial of the OX40 agonist ivuxolimab. All receptors come from an adult with an advanced solid tumor such as melanoma, head and neck, liver or kidney cancer.

The V call is TRBV30, the J call TRBJ1-4, with a possible D match to TRBD1 (5 bases). There are 14 residues in the CDR3. Germline CDR1 and CDR2: GTSNPN and SVGIG (reference sequence). Trimming left V 1 base short and J 6 bases short, with 12 bases between. In DNA, the CDR3 is TGTGCCTGGAGTGCAGGGCGAGGAGATGAAAAACTGTTTTTT. Translating it yields CAWSAGRGDEKLFF.

This chain uses TRBV5-1 with TRBJ2-1, with D perhaps TRBD2 (5 bases). V was cut by 3 bases and J by 6 bases, with 7 bases left in between. The CDR3 runs to 12 residues. CDR1 and CDR2 (germline): SGHRS, YFSETQ. The CDR3 is CASSWEINEQFF. The CDR3 DNA is TGCGCCAGCAGCTGGGAGATCAATGAGCAGTTCTTC.

The CDR3 sequence is CASWRGGGPLETQYF. In nucleotides, the CDR3 is TGTGCCAGCTGGCGGGGCGGGGGGCCCCTGGAGACCCAGTACTTC. V usage is TRBV5-6 and J usage is TRBJ2-5; TRBD2 matches 8 bases. The CDR3 has 15 amino acids. V trimming: 7 bases; J trimming: 5 bases; junction bases outside the gene matches: 13. Looked up from germline, CDR1 is SGHDT and CDR2 is YYEEEE.

This chain links TRBV27 with TRBJ1-1; 7 nucleotides align to TRBD1. Trimming removed 3 bases from V and 1 base from J; junction bases left unmatched: 2. This CDR3 comprises 14 residues. Germline V lookup: CDR1 MNHEY, CDR2 SMNVEV (reference sequence). CDR3 nucleotide sequence: TGTGCCAGCAGTTTCGACAGGGAGAACACTGAAGCTTTCTTT. Its translation: CASSFDRENTEAFF.

This chain links TRBV19 with TRBJ1-2; no clear D gene. The CDR3 spans 13 residues. CDR1 is LNHDA and CDR2 is SQIVND in the germline V gene (reference sequence). V was clipped by 5 bases and J by 4 bases, with 11 bases between them. CDR3: CASSVTEFYGYTF. The CDR3 region has the DNA TGTGCCAGTAGTGTCACAGAATTCTATGGCTACACCTTC.

The chain has TRBV7-9 and TRBJ2-3, with 8 bases identical to TRBD2. CDR1 and CDR2 from the germline V gene are SEHNR and FQNEAQ (reference sequence). The CDR3 covers 16 residues. V trimming: 0 bases; J trimming: 5 bases; junction bases outside the gene matches: 7. The CDR3 region has the DNA TGTGCCAGCAGCTTAGCGCTCAGCGGGAGCGGAGATACGCAGTATTTT. It is translated as CASSLALSGSGDTQYF.